The 23 T cell receptor beta chains reported below all come from one sample, sequenced in a study of blood T cell repertoires in COVID-19. Method: immunoSEQ multiplex PCR; TCRdb's copy keeps in-frame clones and lacks some. The sample consists of roughly 180,000 clones, 80% of them appearing once. The sample comprised PBMCs or T cells enriched from blood (not recorded which). These receptors all come from a man in his sixties who had been exposed to COVID-19.

This sequence joins TRBV5-1 and TRBJ2-5; D perhaps matches TRBD2 (6 bases). V was shortened by 4 bases and J by 7 bases, with 23 bases between the two germline ends. From germline, CDR1 is SGHRS and CDR2 YFSETQ. The length of the CDR3 is 16 residues. The CDR3 bases are TGCGCCAGCAGCGCCGCCGGGACTTTAGGAGGCGGGACCCAGTACTTC. Its translation: CASSAAGTLGGGTQYF.

This sequence joins TRBV27 and TRBJ2-2; 7 positions match TRBD2. This CDR3 has 15 residues. V lost 4 bases and J lost 5; bases outside the gene matches: 7. Germline-derived CDR1 and CDR2 are MNHEY and SMNVEV (reference sequence). The CDR3 sequence is CASSWDYPGTGELFF. CDR3 coding DNA: TGTGCCAGCAGTTGGGACTACCCGGGGACCGGGGAGCTGTTTTTT.

V gene TRBV5-8 combines with J gene TRBJ2-2, with D uncertain. The ends were cut back, 2 bases at V and 0 bases at J, with 5 bases in the middle. CDR3 length equals 14 residues. Germline lookup yields CDR1 SGHTS and CDR2 YDEGEE. CDR3 DNA: TGTGCCAGCAGCTTTCAAACGAACACCGGGGAGCTGTTTTTT. Encoded protein: CASSFQTNTGELFF.

The chain recombines TRBV30 with TRBJ1-5; D gene unclear. Trimming removed 1 base at V and 1 base at J, with 17 bases between. The CDR3 has 17 amino acids. The germline V gene encodes CDR1 GTSNPN and CDR2 SVGIG (reference sequence). The CDR3 is CAWSERMLRVSNQPQHF. In DNA, the CDR3 is TGTGCCTGGAGTGAGCGGATGCTACGGGTAAGCAATCAGCCCCAGCATTTT.

This sequence joins TRBV5-1 and TRBJ2-7; 10 bases map to TRBD2. V was pared by 3 bases and J by 0 bases, with 3 bases of the junction left unmatched. Per germline, CDR1 SGHRS and CDR2 YFSETQ. The CDR3 covers 15 residues. This chain's CDR3 is CASSSGLAASYEQYF. CDR3 nucleotide sequence: TGCGCCAGCAGCTCCGGACTAGCGGCCTCCTACGAGCAGTACTTC. The entire variable domain, with the rest obtained from reference TRBV5-1 and TRBJ2-7, is as follows: KAGVTQTPRYLIKTRGQQVTLSCSPISGHRSVSWYQQTPGQGLQFLFEYFSETQRNKGNFPGRFSGRQFSNSRSEMNVSTLELGDSALYLCASSSGLAASYEQYFGPGTRLTVT.

The rearrangement links TRBV28 to TRBJ1-5; D gene unclear. This CDR3 region has 14 residues. Germline V gives CDR1 MDHEN, CDR2 SYDVKM. V was trimmed by 6 bases and J by 4 bases, leaving 13 bases between them. The CDR3 coding sequence is TGTGCCAGCAGATCGAGGTCTCTTAATCAGCCCCAGCATTTT. The encoded protein is CASRSRSLNQPQHF. The complete variable domain, with remaining parts taken from reference TRBV28 and TRBJ1-5, reads DVKVTQSSRYLVKRTGEKVFLECVQDMDHENMFWYRQDPGLGLRLIYFSYDVKMKEKGDIPEGYSVSREKKERFSLILESASTNQTSMYLCASRSRSLNQPQHFGDGTRLSIL.

The genes are TRBV7-9 and TRBJ1-1; D is possibly TRBD1 (5 bases). CDR1 SEHNR and CDR2 FQNEAQ come from the germline V gene (reference sequence). This CDR3 has 13 residues. Trimming stripped 3 bases from V and 5 bases from J, with 10 bases between. The CDR3, as DNA: TGTGCCAGCAGCTTGGCAGGGCGGACTGAAGCTTTCTTT. This gives the protein CASSLAGRTEAFF.

This clone showed up just a few times. V and J are TRBV6-6 and TRBJ1-2; D gene unclear. The germline gives CDR1 MNHNY, CDR2 SVGAGI (reference sequence). Trimming left V 8 bases short and J 0 bases short, with 10 bases between. The CDR3 runs 13 residues. This CDR3 reads CASDGGANYGYTF. The CDR3 DNA reads as TGTGCCAGCGACGGCGGGGCTAACTATGGCTACACCTTC.

V usage is TRBV18 and J usage is TRBJ2-7, with D perhaps matching TRBD2 (5 bases). Between the trimmed V and J ends, which lost 1 base and 0 bases, there was a span of 10 bases. The length of the CDR3 is 15 residues. In germline, CDR1 is KGHSH, CDR2 LQKENI. The CDR3 DNA reads TGTGCCAGCTCACCACAAGCGGCGAGCTCCTACGAGCAGTACTTC. Translation: CASSPQAASSYEQYF.

V is TRBV25-1 and J is TRBJ1-6, with TRBD1 as a possible D gene (5 bases). V was trimmed by 6 bases and J by 11 bases, leaving 8 bases between them. The CDR3 has 11 amino acids. The V gene's germline CDR1 is MGHDK and CDR2 SYGVNS. This CDR3 is CASRGGAPLHF. DNA for the CDR3: TGTGCCAGCAGGGGGGGGGCACCCCTCCACTTT.

The DNA for the CDR3 is TGTGCCAGCAGCGTAGCTACAGTTGGGCTAGCAGGCGAGCAGTACTTC. Amino acids: CASSVATVGLAGEQYF. This chain uses TRBV9 with TRBJ2-7; TRBD2 is a possible D gene (5 bases). The length of the CDR3 is 16 residues. Looked up from germline, CDR1 is SGDLS and CDR2 is YYNGEE. V was cut by 0 bases and J by 6 bases, with 19 bases left in between.

The rearrangement uses TRBV27 and TRBJ2-3; 8 nucleotides match TRBD1. This CDR3 is 16 amino acids long. The V gene's germline CDR1 is MNHEY and CDR2 SMNVEV (reference sequence). Germline trimming cut 5 bases from V and 6 bases from J; bases unmatched to any gene: 13. This CDR3 reads CASSPAGGQGFDTQYF. The CDR3, as DNA: TGTGCCAGCAGTCCTGCCGGCGGACAGGGATTTGATACGCAGTATTTT.

The chain recombines TRBV15 with TRBJ2-1, with 14 bases aligning to TRBD2. Germline V CDR1 and CDR2: LNHNV, YYDKDF (reference sequence). After removal of 2 bases from V and 6 bases from J, the junction contained 3 bases not matched to a gene. The length of the CDR3 is 16 residues. CDR3 residues: CATSRRLAGGGNEQFF. For the CDR3, the DNA is TGTGCCACCAGCAGAAGACTAGCGGGAGGGGGCAATGAGCAGTTCTTC.

V is TRBV19 and J is TRBJ2-7; D perhaps matches TRBD1 (5 bases). Germline V gene sequence: CDR1 LNHDA, CDR2 SQIVND (reference sequence). V dropped 3 bases and J dropped 4 bases, with 19 bases sitting between them. This CDR3 has 16 residues. The CDR3 DNA reads as TGTGCCAGTAGTATTCAAACAGGAAGGCCGAATTACGAGCAGTACTTC. Translated, it gives CASSIQTGRPNYEQYF.

The V gene is TRBV7-2, the J gene TRBJ2-1; no firm D call. CDR3 length: 14 residues. The germline V gene has CDR1 SGHTA and CDR2 FQGNSA. Between the trimmed V and J ends, which lost 1 base and 10 bases, there was a span of 14 bases. In DNA form, the CDR3 reads TGTGCCAGCAGCTTAGGTTTACTGCCGCCCGAGCAGTTCTTC. It specifies CASSLGLLPPEQFF.

This chain connects TRBV5-4 to TRBJ2-1, with 8 bases lining up with TRBD2. The CDR3 spans 17 residues. V shed 0 bases and J 4 bases; nucleotides not matched to a gene: 9. Per germline, CDR1 SGHNT and CDR2 YYREEE (reference sequence). The CDR3 sequence is CASSLAGIGRAYNEQFF. The CDR3 region has the DNA TGTGCCAGCAGCTTGGCCGGGATCGGGAGGGCTTACAATGAGCAGTTCTTC.

This clone has more than one count but fewer than ten. This chain uses TRBV9 with TRBJ1-2, with 8 bases fitting TRBD1. V was clipped by 3 bases and J by 3 bases; unmatched bases: 7. The CDR3 covers 15 residues. In germline, CDR1 is SGDLS, CDR2 YYNGEE. The CDR3 coding sequence is TGTGCCAGCAGCGCCAGGGGGCGCCTCGACTATGGCTACACCTTC. It translates to CASSARGRLDYGYTF.

This sequence joins TRBV28 and TRBJ1-2; 7 bases agree with TRBD1. V trimming: 6 bases; J trimming: 3 bases; junction bases outside the gene matches: 7. The CDR3 covers 14 residues. Germline V CDR1 and CDR2: MDHEN, SYDVKM. CDR3 in DNA: TGTGCCAGCAGGCTCACCGGGACAGACTATGGCTACACCTTC. It translates to CASRLTGTDYGYTF.

The chain joins TRBV28 to TRBJ1-5, with a tentative D call TRBD1 (6 bases). The CDR3 runs to 14 residues. V lost 3 bases and J lost 6, with 12 bases in between. Germline V lookup: CDR1 MDHEN, CDR2 SYDVKM. The CDR3 DNA reads TGTGCCAGCAGTTTTAGGGGGACAAGTCAGCCCCAGCATTTT. Amino acid sequence: CASSFRGTSQPQHF.

CDR3 residues: CAWKSVLEGYTF. The DNA for the CDR3 is TGTGCCTGGAAATCGGTTTTGGAGGGCTACACCTTC. The V gene is TRBV30, the J gene TRBJ1-2; D call uncertain. The V end lost 4 bases, the J end lost 8 bases, and 14 bases lay between the germline ends. CDR1 is GTSNPN, CDR2 SVGIG, per germline (reference sequence). This CDR3 region has 12 residues.

A few counts support this clone. This chain uses TRBV6-5 with TRBJ2-7; 7 nucleotides agree with TRBD1. The V gene end was trimmed by 6 bases and the J gene end by 3 bases; junction bases not matched to a gene: 11. This CDR3 region has 15 residues. Germline lookup yields CDR1 MNHEY and CDR2 SVGAGI. The CDR3 bases are TGTGCCAGCAGCCCCGGGCAGGGGGAAGGCTACGAGCAGTACTTC. Amino acid sequence: CASSPGQGEGYEQYF.

This chain connects TRBV9 to TRBJ2-1; 10 nucleotides line up with TRBD2. This CDR3 region has 18 residues. Germline-derived CDR1 and CDR2 are SGDLS and YYNGEE. The V and J ends lost 0 bases and 9 bases, in that order; junction bases with no gene match: 15. CDR3 residues: CASSVGGSSGSSWSEQFF. The CDR3 coding sequence is TGTGCCAGCAGCGTAGGAGGATCTAGCGGGAGTTCGTGGAGTGAGCAGTTCTTC.

This clone was found a few times. The V call is TRBV7-9, the J call TRBJ1-5, with D tentatively TRBD1 (6 bases). From germline, CDR1 is SEHNR and CDR2 FQNEAQ (reference sequence). The V and J ends lost 6 bases and 0 bases respectively, with 9 bases between them. The CDR3 loop spans 14 amino acids. CDR3 in DNA: TGTGCCAGCAGTCACAGGGATAGCAATCAGCCCCAGCATTTT. Encoded protein: CASSHRDSNQPQHF. Supplemented by reference TRBV7-9 and TRBJ1-5, the full variable domain reads DTGVSQNPRHKITKRGQNVTFRCDPISEHNRLYWYRQTLGQGPEFLTYFQNEAQLEKSRLLSDRFSAERPKGSFSTLEIQRTEQGDSAMYLCASSHRDSNQPQHFGDGTRLSIL.